This is a list of T cell receptor beta chains from one sample in a study of beta chain features in type 1 diabetes. Measured with immunoSEQ multiplex PCR; TCRdb has only the in-frame clones, and not every one. The repertoire includes roughly 300,000 clones, around 15% of them detected once, and approximately 6.7% sits in the top ten. Sequencing input: central memory CD4+ T cells from blood. These receptors were taken from a man under 40 in good health. The conserved cysteine and the conserved F or W are not part of the CDR3 here.

CDR3 protein,V gene
ASSYRGNAGQETQY,TRBV6-5
ASSPADTGELF,TRBV6-5
ASSPQSAVGYGYT,TRBV18
ASSSGQGNYNSPLH,TRBV27
ASSSDRAGLVRYT,TRBV7-9
ASTPVAGEGETQY,TRBV5-4
ASSSISGTGVFEAF,TRBV14
ASSQETGKWDTQY,TRBV4-3
AISETPTIEGYT,TRBV10-3
ASSAAGREKLF,TRBV19
AWSGGRQPQH,TRBV30
ASSLDSSGSRTQY,TRBV5-1
ASRLGQGKIQETQY,TRBV7-2
ASSRRGFAYGYT,TRBV19
ASSLDWNTDTQY,TRBV4-1
ASPGLAGGGHTDTQY,TRBV10-2
ASSEAYNYGYT,TRBV4-3
ASTSGRAVTGNTIY,TRBV5-6
ASSLGGAGVYNEQF,TRBV7-8
ASSRREDSGGYT,TRBV6-1
ASSPLSGRNTEAF,TRBV7-2
ASSQEGRGLLYEQY,TRBV4-1
ASSPTYGTDGQY,TRBV13
ASSPTGSGRATDTQY,TRBV5-4
ASSQVRQALYGYT,TRBV5-4
ASSPGPGLQF,TRBV6-1
ASSLEGQRPVNEQF,TRBV11-1
ASSRRGVNEQF,TRBV27
AWSVLNTQY,TRBV30
ASSLARGDTEAF,TRBV7-2
ASSPGAVNQPQH,TRBV4-1
ASSRISRGIGETQY,TRBV4-1
ASSQQPGVTEAF,TRBV14
ASSPLVMETQY,TRBV9
ASSYNLRYGYT,TRBV11-2
ASSEGLAGQERY,TRBV10-1
ASNGGSRSGVDTQY,TRBV19